This T cell receptor beta chain was retrieved from a study of blood T cell repertoires in COVID-19. The wider study: Sample material is recorded as cDNA or gDNA derived from T cells, B-cell-depleted T cells, or PBMCs.

Profiled with immunoSEQ multiplex PCR; TCRdb holds only in-frame clones, not every one. The sample has more than 250,000 clones, approximately 89% seen once. The CDR3 is 18 residues long. Trimming at V came to 1 base and at J to 5 bases, leaving 11 bases not matched to a gene. Per the germline V gene, CDR1 is KGHSH and CDR2 is LQKENI. The clonotype was recovered from a woman between 35 and 50 years old with acute COVID-19. This chain joins TRBV18 and TRBJ2-5; 12 positions agree with TRBD1. What was sequenced was PBMCs or T cells enriched from blood (not recorded which). CDR3 sequence: CASSPLGPGQGARETQYF. CDR3 sequence (DNA): TGTGCCAGCTCACCACTCGGGCCGGGACAGGGGGCGAGGGAGACCCAGTACTTC.